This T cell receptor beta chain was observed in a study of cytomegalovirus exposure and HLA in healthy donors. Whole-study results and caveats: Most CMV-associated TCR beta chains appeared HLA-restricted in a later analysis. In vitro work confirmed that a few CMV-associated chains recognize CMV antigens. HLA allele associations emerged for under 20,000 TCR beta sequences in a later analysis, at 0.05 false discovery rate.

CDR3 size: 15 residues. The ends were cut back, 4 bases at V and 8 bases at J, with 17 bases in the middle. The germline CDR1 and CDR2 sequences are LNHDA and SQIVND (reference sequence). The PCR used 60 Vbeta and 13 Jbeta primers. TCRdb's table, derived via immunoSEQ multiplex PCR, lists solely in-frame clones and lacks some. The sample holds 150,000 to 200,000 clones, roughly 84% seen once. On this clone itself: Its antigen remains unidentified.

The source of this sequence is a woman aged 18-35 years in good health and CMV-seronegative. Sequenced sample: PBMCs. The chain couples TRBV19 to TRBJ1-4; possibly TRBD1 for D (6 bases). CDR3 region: CASSTNRARGEKLFF. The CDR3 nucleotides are TGTGCCAGTAGTACGAACAGGGCTCGGGGCGAAAAACTGTTTTTT.